Listed here are 25 T cell receptor beta chains from one sample, sequenced in a study of post-analysis software for immune sequencing data. Findings of the study overall: Compared with controls, patients had more of about 5 TRBV segments, including TRBV5-6, TRBV5-1 and TRBV20-1.

TCR beta cDNA libraries included unique molecular identifiers. TCRdb itself ran the PCR reads through MiXCR, one entry per CDR3 protein. Of approximately 180,000 distinct CDR3 sequences in the sample, 30% are singletons; the top ten hold about 1.6%. What these receptors recognize is not known. The specimen sequenced was blood. The receptor set was obtained from a girl aged 10-17 years with multiple sclerosis.

There are a few counts of this clonotype. The genes are TRBV5-1 and TRBJ2-7, with TRBD1 identical over 10 bases. The ends lost 4 bases at V and 5 bases at J; junction bases unmatched: 12. CDR1 is SGHRS, CDR2 YFSETQ, per germline. The CDR3 loop spans 16 amino acids. This CDR3 reads CASSGPGDRGHNEQYF. In nucleotides, the CDR3 is TGCGCCAGCAGCGGGCCTGGGGACAGGGGCCACAACGAGCAGTACTTC.

Remarks on this clonotype: The junction does not match germline at one end; this may be a read error. The chain uses TRBV11-3 and TRBJ2-1, with TRBD2 matching over 12 bases. Germline CDR1 SGHNT, CDR2 YENEEA. The CDR3 has 16 residues. The CDR3 reads CVSSSKLAGGKNEQFF. The CDR3 DNA reads TGTGTCAGCAGCTCCAAACTAGCGGGAGGCAAGAATGAGCAGTTCTTC.

The rearrangement links TRBV20-1 to TRBJ2-7; unclear D gene. V lost 4 bases to trimming and J lost 5 bases, with 12 bases between them. The CDR3 consists of 12 residues. The V gene's germline CDR1 is DFQATT and CDR2 SNEGSKA (reference sequence). CDR3 loop: CSATRTNNEQYF. As DNA, the CDR3 is TGCAGTGCTACCCGGACCAATAACGAGCAGTACTTC.

This chain links TRBV6-5 with TRBJ2-5, with 8 bases aligning to TRBD2. The CDR3 totals 15 residues. Germline loops: CDR1 MNHEY, CDR2 SVGAGI. After removal of 6 bases from V and 0 bases from J, the junction contained 6 bases not matched to a gene. CDR3 amino acids: CASSHTSGYQETQYF. In DNA form, the CDR3 reads TGTGCCAGCAGCCACACTAGCGGATACCAAGAGACCCAGTACTTC.

Comments on this clonotype: A read error may account for a junction end that differs from germline. This chain joins TRBV9 and TRBJ2-1; maybe TRBD2 (6 bases). Germline V gives CDR1 SGDLS, CDR2 YYNGEE. The CDR3 totals 19 residues. CDR3 bases: TGTGCCTGCAGCGCTGACCCGATTAGCGGAAGGGGCTCCTACAATGAGCAGTTCTTC. Translation: CACSADPISGRGSYNEQFF.

There are many counts of this clonotype. The genes are TRBV10-3 and TRBJ2-1; 9 positions match TRBD2. The CDR3 runs to 15 residues. The V gene's germline CDR1 is ENHRY and CDR2 SYGVKD. Losses at the gene ends were 2 bases for V and 5 bases for J; bases not matched to a gene: 4. The CDR3 DNA follows: TGTGCCATCAGTGAGGAGACTAGCGGAAACAATGAGCAGTTCTTC. Translating it yields CAISEETSGNNEQFF.

This clonotype has a count of ten or more. The chain combines TRBV6-5 with TRBJ1-2, with TRBD1 matching 9 bases. CDR3 length: 16 amino acids. Germline V gene sequence: CDR1 MNHEY, CDR2 SVGAGI. After removal of 6 bases from V and 0 bases from J, the junction contained 8 bases not matched to a gene. CDR3 loop: CASSLTGGGSNYGYTF. The CDR3 region has the DNA TGTGCCAGCAGCTTAACAGGGGGCGGATCTAACTATGGCTACACCTTC.

This clonotype was picked up a small number of times. The V call is TRBV30, the J call TRBJ1-2, with a weak D call TRBD1 (6 bases). This CDR3 has 14 amino acids. CDR1 GTSNPN and CDR2 SVGIG come from the germline V gene (reference sequence). Trimming left V 2 bases short and J 2 bases short, with 12 bases between. As DNA, the CDR3 is TGTGCCTGGAGTCGACAGGATAAAAACTATGGCTACACCTTC. It translates to CAWSRQDKNYGYTF.

A word on this clonotype: A much larger clone differs by one base, so this may be a read error. The rearrangement joins TRBV10-3 to TRBJ1-2; D perhaps matches TRBD1 (6 bases). Looked up from germline, CDR1 is ENHRY and CDR2 is SYGVKD. CDR3 length equals 12 residues. CDR3 coding DNA: TGTACCATCAGCCCAGGGGATAGGGGCTACACCTTC. Its translation is CTISPGDRGYTF.

The genes are TRBV12-3 or TRBV12-4 and TRBJ2-5, with D possibly matching TRBD1 (6 bases). The V end lost 7 bases, the J end lost 11 bases, and 35 bases lay between the germline ends. CDR3 length: 18 residues. The CDR3 DNA follows: TGTGCCAGCACCCTAGGGACACACGGCTACGATAAGCTGGGTGGGCAGTACTTC. As protein: CASTLGTHGYDKLGGQYF.

In this sample, this clonotype turned up a few times. The CDR3, as DNA: TGTGCCAGCAGCCCCGGACAGCGTGGCTCTGGAGAGACCCAGTACTTC. It translates to CASSPGQRGSGETQYF. This rearrangement joins TRBV3-1 to TRBJ2-5; D is possibly TRBD1 (6 bases). V dropped 4 bases and J dropped 4 bases, with 19 bases sitting between them. CDR1 LGHDT and CDR2 YNNKEL come from the germline V gene (reference sequence). CDR3 length equals 16 residues.

Points on this clonotype: A read error is possible here, since a much larger clone lies one base away. V usage is TRBV5-1 and J usage is TRBJ2-4, with D possibly being TRBD1 (6 bases). The J call may not be correct, given that the DNA end is closer to TRBJ2-7. Per the germline V gene, CDR1 is SGHRS and CDR2 is YFSETQ. The CDR3 runs 13 residues. DNA for the CDR3: TGCGCCAGCAGCAACGGACAGCGTTACGAGCAGTACTTC. Protein product: CASSNGQRYEQYF.

As regards this clonotype: A much larger clone lies a single base off, so this may be a read error. The chain has TRBV7-2 and TRBJ2-1, with no clear D. The V end lost 6 bases, the J end lost 2 bases, and 20 bases lay between the germline ends. CDR1 is SGHTA, CDR2 FQGNSA, per germline. The CDR3 totals 17 residues. The CDR3 DNA reads TGTGCCAGCAGGCTATCTCACGACTCCGTACCCTACAATGAGCAGTTCTTC. It codes for CASRLSHDSVPYNEQFF.

This clonotype was detected ten times or more. The chain employs TRBV28 and TRBJ2-7, with D possibly being TRBD2 (5 bases). This CDR3 region has 14 residues. V was clipped by 2 bases and J by 2 bases, with 10 bases between them. Per germline, CDR1 MDHEN and CDR2 SYDVKM. The chain's CDR3 is CASSLNSAPYEQYF. The CDR3 DNA reads TGTGCCAGCAGTTTAAATAGCGCTCCCTACGAGCAGTACTTC.

J is TRBJ2-7 and V is TRBV6-1; 7 bases line up with TRBD1. The V and J ends lost 6 bases and 2 bases, in that order; junction bases with no gene match: 10. The CDR3 is 15 amino acids. Germline-derived CDR1 and CDR2 are MNHNS and SASEGT. In DNA form, the CDR3 reads TGTGCCAGCAGCGTCCCGGGACAGTTAACCTACGAGCAGTACTTC. Amino acid sequence: CASSVPGQLTYEQYF.

On this clonotype: A much more abundant neighbour one base away suggests this may be a read error. The chain recombines TRBV20-1 with TRBJ2-5, with 8 bases fitting TRBD2. CDR1 DFQATT and CDR2 SNEGSKA come from the germline V gene (reference sequence). This CDR3 has 16 residues. Losses at the gene ends were 3 bases for V and 11 bases for J; bases not matched to a gene: 20. The CDR3 loop is CSARMPGTSGHNEQYF. The DNA for the CDR3 is TGCAGTGCTAGGATGCCGGGAACTAGCGGCCACAATGAGCAGTACTTC.

This clonotype showed up just a few times. This rearrangement joins TRBV7-9 to TRBJ2-1; the match to TRBD2 covers 15 bases. Germline assignment: CDR1 SEHNR and CDR2 FQNEAQ (reference sequence). V dropped 4 bases and J dropped 9; count of bases not matched to a gene: 4. The CDR3 extends over 15 amino acids. The CDR3 DNA sequence: TGTGCCAGCAGCTGGACTAGCGGGAGGGCCGGTGAGCAGTTCTTC. This sequence encodes CASSWTSGRAGEQFF.

The chain couples TRBV6-5 to TRBJ1-2; no reliable D call. The CDR3 is 14 amino acids. V lost 0 bases, J lost 5 bases, and 10 bases lay in between. The V gene's germline CDR1 is MNHEY and CDR2 SVGAGI. The CDR3: CASSYSREGYGYTF. The CDR3 nucleotides are TGTGCCAGCAGTTACTCGAGGGAAGGGTATGGCTACACCTTC.

This clonotype was counted ten times or more. This sequence joins TRBV7-9 and TRBJ2-7, with TRBD2 matching over 10 bases. J gave up 7 bases and V 5 bases, and 17 bases lay outside the gene matches. Germline CDR1 and CDR2: SEHNR and FQNEAQ (reference sequence). The CDR3 extends over 17 amino acids. The CDR3 DNA reads TGTGCCAGCAGCAAAGTCGTTGGGCCTAGCGGGAGTTGGGAGCAGTACTTC. It is translated as CASSKVVGPSGSWEQYF.

As concerns this clonotype: This may arise from a read error, as a much more abundant clone is one base away. This chain joins TRBV5-1 and TRBJ2-7; possible D gene TRBD1, 6 bases. The better agreement between TRBJ2-5 and the DNA end casts doubt on the J call. Germline CDR1 is SGHRS and CDR2 is YFSETQ. The CDR3 totals 12 residues. The CDR3 DNA is TGCGCCAGCAGCGCAGGGGAAGGGACCCAGTACTTC. Translated, it gives CASSAGEGTQYF.

The sample holds one count of this clonotype. The CDR3, as DNA: TGCAGTGCTGGAGCTGCCTCGACAGGGATTAACTATGGCTACACCTTC. Encoded protein: CSAGAASTGINYGYTF. The chain carries TRBV20-1 and TRBJ1-2; 7 bases map to TRBD1. CDR1 and CDR2 from the germline V gene are DFQATT and SNEGSKA (reference sequence). The ends lost 5 bases at V and 1 base at J; junction bases unmatched: 13. This CDR3 is 16 amino acids long.

This clonotype was observed many times. The rearrangement links TRBV9 to TRBJ2-3; 7 bases fit TRBD2. The V segment lost 4 bases and the J segment 2 bases; nucleotides outside the gene matches: 7. The V gene's germline CDR1 is SGDLS and CDR2 YYNGEE. This CDR3 spans 15 amino acids. CDR3 DNA sequence: TGTGCCAGCAGCTTGGCGGGAGCCCCCACAGATACGCAGTATTTT. Translated: CASSLAGAPTDTQYF.

The V gene is TRBV5-1, the J gene TRBJ2-2, with D unclear. Per the germline V gene, CDR1 is SGHRS and CDR2 is YFSETQ. V lost 0 bases, J lost 4 bases, and 10 bases lay in between. CDR3 size: 15 residues. CDR3 bases: TGCGCCAGCAGCTTGGTGGCGGCAGCCACCGGGGAGCTGTTTTTT. It encodes CASSLVAAATGELFF.

The rearrangement links TRBV4-2 to TRBJ2-1; D possibly matches TRBD1 or TRBD2 (5 bases each). This CDR3 contains 15 residues. Germline loops: CDR1 LGHNA, CDR2 YNFKEQ. Between the trimmed V and J ends, which lost 0 bases and 5 bases, there was a span of 11 bases. This chain's CDR3 is CASSQDWGRNNEQFF. The CDR3 DNA follows: TGTGCCAGCAGCCAAGACTGGGGGAGAAACAATGAGCAGTTCTTC.

The table lists this clonotype with a few counts. This sequence joins TRBV12-3 or TRBV12-4 and TRBJ1-6; D gene ambiguous. V was trimmed by 7 bases and J by 10 bases, leaving 20 bases between them. CDR3 length: 15 amino acids. The CDR3 protein is CASNPNLAGESPLHF. The CDR3 DNA follows: TGTGCCAGCAACCCGAACCTGGCGGGAGAATCACCCCTCCACTTT.